The 16 T cell receptor beta chains below all came from one sample that was sequenced in a study of cytomegalovirus exposure and HLA in healthy donors. In the PCR, 60 Vbeta and 13 Jbeta primers were used. Assay used: immunoSEQ multiplex PCR; TCRdb lists only in-frame clones, some missing. Counted here are a few hundred thousand clones, roughly 91% occurring once; the ten biggest clones make up 1.7%. The sequencing sample was made of PBMCs. Receptors were obtained from a girl aged 2 to 9 in good health and CMV-seronegative.

The chain has TRBV25-1 and TRBJ2-1; 11 bases agree with TRBD2. This CDR3 contains 15 residues. V lost 1 base and J lost 6; bases outside the gene matches: 2. Looked up from germline, CDR1 is MGHDK and CDR2 is SYGVNS. For the CDR3, the DNA is TGTGCCAGCAGTGAATCAACTAGCGGGGGCAATGAGCAGTTCTTC. It yields the protein CASSESTSGGNEQFF.

The V and J genes are TRBV27 and TRBJ1-1; TRBD1 matches 11 bases. Germline loops: CDR1 MNHEY, CDR2 SMNVEV (reference sequence). Losses at the gene ends were 4 bases for V and 9 bases for J; bases not matched to a gene: 7. This CDR3 contains 14 residues. The CDR3: CASSSGTGGSQAFF. The CDR3 coding sequence is TGTGCCAGCAGTTCTGGGACAGGGGGTAGTCAAGCTTTCTTT.

This chain uses TRBV19 with TRBJ2-7; 8 bases align to TRBD2. The CDR3 loop spans 15 amino acids. Per the germline V gene, CDR1 is LNHDA and CDR2 is SQIVND (reference sequence). The J segment lost 0 bases and the V segment lost 3 bases, leaving 4 bases of the junction unmatched. CDR3 loop: CASSIRAGDSYEQYF. The CDR3 DNA reads TGTGCCAGTAGTATTCGAGCGGGGGACTCCTACGAGCAGTACTTC.

This chain connects TRBV19 to TRBJ2-2; 8 bases agree with TRBD1. The CDR3 consists of 13 residues. With 10 bases clipped from V and 5 bases from J, the junction kept 6 bases outside the gene matches. The germline gives CDR1 LNHDA, CDR2 SQIVND (reference sequence). Here the CDR3 reads CAIRGPGTGELFF. The CDR3 DNA is TGTGCCATCAGGGGGCCCGGAACCGGGGAGCTGTTTTTT.

The rearrangement links TRBV6-1 to TRBJ1-1, with D possibly being TRBD1 (6 bases). Trimming shortened V by 3 bases and J by 11 bases, and 19 bases separated the two germline ends. Per the germline V gene, CDR1 is MNHNS and CDR2 is SASEGT. The CDR3 contains 14 residues. This CDR3 is CASSDPRTVGAAFF. CDR3 DNA sequence: TGTGCCAGCAGTGATCCTCGGACAGTGGGAGCGGCTTTCTTT.

This sequence joins TRBV21-1 and TRBJ2-3; TRBD1, as called in the table, went unchecked against the DNA. TRBV21-1 is marked as a pseudogene. This CDR3 has 13 amino acids. The CDR3 sequence: CASSLTGEDTQYF. The CDR3 bases are TGTGCCAGCAGCCTGACAGGTGAAGATACGCAGTATTTT.

The rearrangement links TRBV10-3 to TRBJ2-7; the match to TRBD1 covers 7 bases. V was pared by 5 bases and J by 5 bases, with 6 bases of the junction left unmatched. CDR1 and CDR2 from the germline V gene are ENHRY and SYGVKD. The CDR3 is made up of 13 amino acids. The CDR3 reads CAISLLDRDEQYF. CDR3 DNA: TGTGCCATCAGTTTACTCGACAGGGACGAGCAGTACTTC.

This chain uses TRBV5-1 with TRBJ2-3; 9 positions agree with TRBD1. The V segment lost 4 bases and the J segment 6 bases; nucleotides outside the gene matches: 12. CDR3 length equals 16 residues. Germline V lookup: CDR1 SGHRS, CDR2 YFSETQ. CDR3 DNA sequence: TGCGCCAGCAGCCCCTTTACAGGGGGCGTTGGGGATACGCAGTATTTT. Translating gives CASSPFTGGVGDTQYF.

The J gene is TRBJ2-7, the V gene TRBV18, with TRBD1 matching over 7 bases. V trimming: 5 bases; J trimming: 4 bases; junction bases outside the gene matches: 14. This CDR3 comprises 16 residues. The germline V gene has CDR1 KGHSH and CDR2 LQKENI. This CDR3 reads CASSFNRDRLSYEQYF. As DNA, the CDR3 is TGTGCCAGCTCATTCAACCGGGACAGACTTTCTTACGAGCAGTACTTC.

The V gene is TRBV7-9, the J gene TRBJ1-1; D remains unclear. V lost 1 base and J 3 bases, leaving 15 bases between the germline ends. The CDR3 has 16 residues. The germline gives CDR1 SEHNR, CDR2 FQNEAQ (reference sequence). In nucleotides, the CDR3 is TGTGCCAGCAGCTTAGATTTGGCGGGCCGGGACACTGAAGCTTTCTTT. Its protein is CASSLDLAGRDTEAFF. Supplemented by reference TRBV7-9 and TRBJ1-1, the full variable domain reads DTGVSQNPRHKITKRGQNVTFRCDPISEHNRLYWYRQTLGQGPEFLTYFQNEAQLEKSRLLSDRFSAERPKGSFSTLEIQRTEQGDSAMYLCASSLDLAGRDTEAFFGQGTRLTVV.

This clone was seen a few times. The rearrangement links TRBV6-4 to TRBJ2-7, with 9 bases identical to TRBD1. The CDR3 covers 13 residues. J was trimmed by 7 bases and V by 6 bases; bases with no gene match: 7. Germline CDR1 MRHNA, CDR2 SNTAGT. As DNA, the CDR3 is TGTGCCAGCAGCGAAACAGGGGGCGGGGAGCAGTACTTC. Its translation is CASSETGGGEQYF.

The J gene is TRBJ1-1, the V gene TRBV6-6; no firm D call. V lost 0 bases and J 1 base, leaving 6 bases between the germline ends. CDR3 size: 14 residues. Germline lookup yields CDR1 MNHNY and CDR2 SVGAGI (reference sequence). Here the CDR3 reads CASSYSIQNTEAFF. CDR3 sequence (DNA): TGTGCCAGCAGTTACTCGATACAGAACACTGAAGCTTTCTTT.

V gene TRBV11-2 combines with J gene TRBJ1-1; a possible D gene is TRBD1 (5 bases). The CDR3 runs 11 residues. Germline V gene lookup returns CDR1 SGHAT and CDR2 FQNNGV. Trimming took off 3 bases at V and 10 bases at J, with 9 bases between the two ends. CDR3 protein: CASSLGGLAFF. In DNA form, the CDR3 reads TGTGCCAGCAGCTTGGGGGGGTTAGCTTTCTTT.

The V call is TRBV9, the J call TRBJ2-1; 8 positions match TRBD2. Trimming removed 3 bases from V and 5 bases from J; junction bases left unmatched: 4. The germline gives CDR1 SGDLS, CDR2 YYNGEE. The length of the CDR3 is 14 residues. The CDR3 DNA sequence: TGTGCCAGCAGCGCGACTAGCGACCACAATGAGCAGTTCTTC. This sequence encodes CASSATSDHNEQFF.

The genes are TRBV13 and TRBJ2-1; D perhaps matches TRBD2 (5 bases). Trimming cost V 6 bases and J 8 bases, with 11 bases left between them. The CDR3 extends over 12 amino acids. Germline V gene lookup returns CDR1 PRHDT and CDR2 FYEKMQ (reference sequence). The CDR3 DNA reads as TGTGCCAGCAGTAGCGCGGAAGATGAGCAGTTCTTC. This gives the protein CASSSAEDEQFF.

The DNA of the CDR3 is TGCGCCAGCAGCCAAGGACAGGCGAACACTGAAGCTTTCTTT. Translating gives CASSQGQANTEAFF. The gene calls are TRBV4-1 and TRBJ1-1; TRBD1 is a possible D gene (6 bases). Trimming left V 1 base short and J 1 base short, with 7 bases between. Germline lookup yields CDR1 MGHRA and CDR2 YSYEKL. The CDR3 sequence is 14 residues long.